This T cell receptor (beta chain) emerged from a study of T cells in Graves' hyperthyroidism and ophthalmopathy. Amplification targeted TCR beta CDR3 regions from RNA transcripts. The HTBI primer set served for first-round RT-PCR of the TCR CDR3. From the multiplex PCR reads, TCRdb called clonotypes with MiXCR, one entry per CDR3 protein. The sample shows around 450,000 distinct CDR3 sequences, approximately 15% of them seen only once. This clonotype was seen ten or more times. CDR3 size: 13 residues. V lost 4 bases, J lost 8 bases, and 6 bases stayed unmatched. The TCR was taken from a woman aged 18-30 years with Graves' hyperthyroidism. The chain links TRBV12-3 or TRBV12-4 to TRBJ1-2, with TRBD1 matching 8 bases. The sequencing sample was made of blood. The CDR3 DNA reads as TGTGCCAGCAGTTGGGACAGGTCTAGGGGCTACACCTTC. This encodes CASSWDRSRGYTF.